The present TCR beta chain was sequenced within a study of control samples from healthy donors and cancer patients. V lost 3 bases and J lost 3; bases outside the gene matches: 7. The CDR3 length is 15 residues. Germline V gene sequence: CDR1 SGHNT, CDR2 YYREEE (reference sequence). Clones were sequenced by immunoSEQ multiplex PCR, and TCRdb holds only the in-frame ones, with some missing. In the table there are about 130,000 clones, around nine tenths of which are singletons. Sequenced sample: blood. The chain joins TRBV5-4 to TRBJ1-2, with 8 positions matching TRBD1. This TCR derives from a man aged 18 to 29 in good health. The CDR3 DNA reads TGTGCCAGCAGCTCTCGACAGGGGCTGGACTATGGCTACACCTTC. Translation gives CASSSRQGLDYGYTF.